The 24 T cell receptor beta chains reported below all come from one sample, sequenced in a study of T-cell reconstitution after alpha-beta-depleted transplantation in children. Unique molecular identifiers featured in how the TCRbeta library was prepared. TCRdb fed the PCR reads into MiXCR, producing one record per CDR3 protein. The table includes 550,000 to 600,000 distinct CDR3 sequences, roughly 23% detected once. The sequencing used PBMCs, mostly from graft donor cells, collected 360 days after TCRalphabeta/CD19-depleted stem cell transplant. The receptors originated from a boy under two years old who had a stem cell transplant for acute myeloid leukemia, so the T cells may come from the graft donor.

This clonotype was counted between two and nine times. V gene TRBV10-3 combines with J gene TRBJ2-5, with 7 bases identical to TRBD2. This CDR3 spans 16 amino acids. J was trimmed by 3 bases and V by 4 bases; bases with no gene match: 11. Germline values: CDR1 ENHRY, CDR2 SYGVKD. The DNA of the CDR3 is TGTGCCATCAGTGCCGCACGTCTAGCGGAAAAAGAGACCCAGTACTTC. Translation: CAISAARLAEKETQYF.

This clonotype was found once. This chain links TRBV6-5 with TRBJ2-1; D is undetermined. Germline V gene lookup returns CDR1 MNHEY and CDR2 SVGAGI. Trimming stripped 5 bases from V and 9 bases from J, with 11 bases between. The CDR3 loop spans 12 amino acids. The CDR3 sequence: CASSLRPGEQFF. In DNA form, the CDR3 reads TGTGCCAGCAGTCTCCGACCGGGTGAGCAGTTCTTC.

This clonotype has a count of ten or more. The V gene is TRBV18, the J gene TRBJ2-7; TRBD2 matches at 11 bases. V lost 3 bases to trimming and J lost 4 bases; unmatched junction nucleotides: 8. Germline V gives CDR1 KGHSH, CDR2 LQKENI. This CDR3 region has 16 residues. As DNA, the CDR3 is TGTGCCAGCTCACCGGGAGGACTAGCGGGTGCTTACGAGCAGTACTTC. This sequence encodes CASSPGGLAGAYEQYF.

This clonotype showed up many times. The chain employs TRBV4-3 and TRBJ2-7; D uncertain. V was clipped by 0 bases and J by 2 bases, with 11 bases between them. The CDR3 runs 15 residues. Germline-derived CDR1 and CDR2 are LGHNA and YSLEER. CDR3: CASSQDPVSPYEQYF. The CDR3 nucleotides read TGCGCCAGCAGCCAAGATCCCGTGAGTCCCTACGAGCAGTACTTC.

J is TRBJ2-5 and V is TRBV12-3 or TRBV12-4; 12 nucleotides match TRBD2. Germline trimming cut 2 bases from V and 7 bases from J; bases unmatched to any gene: 5. The CDR3 runs to 15 residues. The CDR3 loop is CASSLWLAGGTTQYF. CDR3 coding DNA: TGTGCCAGCAGTTTATGGCTAGCGGGGGGGACGACCCAGTACTTC.

This clonotype turned up a few times. J is TRBJ2-1 and V is TRBV19; D gene uncertain. With 6 bases removed from V and 4 bases from J, the gap between germline ends came to 10 bases. Germline assignment: CDR1 LNHDA and CDR2 SQIVND (reference sequence). The CDR3 consists of 13 residues. The chain's CDR3 is CASRAQDYNEQFF. The CDR3 nucleotides are TGTGCCAGTAGGGCTCAAGATTACAATGAGCAGTTCTTC. Filled out from reference TRBV19 and TRBJ2-1, the complete variable domain reads DGGITQSPKYLFRKEGQNVTLSCEQNLNHDAMYWYRQDPGQGLRLIYYSQIVNDFQKGDIAEGYSVSREKKESFPLTVTSAQKNPTAFYLCASRAQDYNEQFFGPGTRLTVL.

This clonotype was counted a few times. The chain combines TRBV27 with TRBJ2-7, with TRBD1 as a possible D gene (6 bases). The CDR3 contains 15 residues. In germline, CDR1 is MNHEY, CDR2 SMNVEV (reference sequence). V was pared by 5 bases and J by 0 bases, with 14 bases between. The CDR3 sequence: CASSPTGFGSYEQYV. The CDR3 region has the DNA TGTGCCAGCAGTCCAACAGGGTTCGGCTCCTACGAGCAGTACGTC.

This chain uses TRBV5-1 with TRBJ2-3; D is unclear. The CDR3 is 16 amino acids. Germline values: CDR1 SGHRS, CDR2 YFSETQ. V lost 7 bases to trimming and J lost 0 bases, with 18 bases between them. The chain's CDR3 is CASSPAHRSSTDTQYF. As DNA, the CDR3 is TGCGCCAGCTCCCCCGCCCATCGCTCTAGCACAGATACGCAGTATTTT.

This clonotype came up a few times. V gene TRBV7-9 combines with J gene TRBJ2-5; D remains unclear. The CDR3 is made up of 14 amino acids. Germline values: CDR1 SEHNR, CDR2 FQNEAQ (reference sequence). V was clipped by 1 base and J by 5 bases, with 11 bases between them. For the CDR3, the DNA is TGTGCCAGCAGCTTAGTGCGGCAGTTGGAGACCCAGTACTTC. Translation: CASSLVRQLETQYF.

For this clonotype: This CDR3 is missing its conserved last phenylalanine or tryptophan, likely due to a read error. The chain combines TRBV7-2 with TRBJ2-7; TRBD1 is a possible D gene (6 bases). Germline values: CDR1 SGHTA, CDR2 FQGNSA. The length of the CDR3 is 13 residues. V lost 4 bases to trimming and J lost 7 bases, with 14 bases between them. The CDR3 DNA follows: TGTGCCAGCAGCTCTCGGGTTCAGGGGGAGCAGTACTGC. Encoded protein: CASSSRVQGEQYC.

This clonotype has ten or more counts. This chain uses TRBV20-1 with TRBJ2-1; 8 nucleotides match TRBD2. CDR3 length: 15 residues. From germline, CDR1 is DFQATT and CDR2 SNEGSKA (reference sequence). The V gene end was trimmed by 0 bases and the J gene end by 7 bases; junction bases not matched to a gene: 8. The CDR3 nucleotides are TGCAGTGCTAGAGATAGGGCACGGGGGGGTAATGAGCAGTTCTTC. Its translation is CSARDRARGGNEQFF.

The chain carries TRBV28 and TRBJ1-3; D perhaps matches TRBD1 (6 bases). CDR1 is MDHEN, CDR2 SYDVKM, per germline. Trimming cost V 8 bases and J 4 bases, with 12 bases left between them. The CDR3 sequence is 13 residues long. The CDR3 DNA is TGTGCCAGCGAACAGGGAGCGGGAAACACCATATATTTT. It specifies CASEQGAGNTIYF. Drawing the rest from reference TRBV28 and TRBJ1-3, the complete variable domain is DVKVTQSSRYLVKRTGEKVFLECVQDMDHENMFWYRQDPGLGLRLIYFSYDVKMKEKGDIPEGYSVSREKKERFSLILESASTNQTSMYLCASEQGAGNTIYFGEGSWLTVV.

This clonotype has only a few counts. The chain uses TRBV5-1 and TRBJ1-1; 11 positions match TRBD1. The CDR3 has 15 residues. The trim removed 4 bases at V and 4 bases at J, leaving 6 bases unmatched. Germline lookup yields CDR1 SGHRS and CDR2 YFSETQ. In DNA form, the CDR3 reads TGCGCCAGCAGCCTAGGACAGGGGGCGGGCACTGAAGCTTTCTTT. It is translated as CASSLGQGAGTEAFF.

This clonotype was seen many times. V is TRBV7-2 and J is TRBJ2-1; tentatively, D is TRBD1 (5 bases). Germline lookup yields CDR1 SGHTA and CDR2 FQGNSA. The CDR3 spans 11 residues. V lost 5 bases and J 8 bases, leaving 7 bases between the germline ends. The CDR3: CASSIRDEQFF. The CDR3 nucleotides read TGTGCCAGCAGCATCAGGGATGAGCAGTTCTTC.

This clonotype was seen more than once but under ten times. The chain employs TRBV20-1 and TRBJ2-5, with D possibly being TRBD2 (6 bases). CDR1 DFQATT and CDR2 SNEGSKA come from the germline V gene (reference sequence). Trimming took 2 bases from V and 5 from J, leaving 12 bases between them. The length of the CDR3 is 13 residues. The CDR3 loop reads CSARMGGGETQYF. The CDR3 nucleotides read TGCAGTGCTAGAATGGGTGGAGGGGAGACCCAGTACTTC.

The chain carries TRBV7-2 and TRBJ2-3; either TRBD1 or TRBD2 may supply D (5 bases each). Trimming cost V 3 bases and J 3 bases, with 13 bases left between them. The CDR3 is 15 residues long. The germline V gene encodes CDR1 SGHTA and CDR2 FQGNSA. The DNA for the CDR3 is TGTGCCAGCAGCTTCTGGCAGGGAGTTACAGATACGCAGTATTTT. Translation: CASSFWQGVTDTQYF.

The chain has TRBV20-1 and TRBJ2-7; D perhaps matches TRBD2 (5 bases). The CDR3 has 13 amino acids. Deletions cut 6 bases from V and 0 bases from J, with 12 bases between. The germline V gene encodes CDR1 DFQATT and CDR2 SNEGSKA (reference sequence). The CDR3 bases are TGCAGTGCCCGGGGAACGAGCTCCTACGAGCAGTACGTC. Its translation: CSARGTSSYEQYV.

This clonotype was observed at least ten times. The rearrangement links TRBV11-2 to TRBJ2-3, with 11 positions matching TRBD2. Germline trimming cut 5 bases from V and 4 bases from J; bases unmatched to any gene: 14. This CDR3 has 18 residues. Germline V lookup: CDR1 SGHAT, CDR2 FQNNGV. CDR3 nucleotide sequence: TGTGCCAGCAGCACCCGACCTTTAGCGGGGGGGCAGTCAGATACGCAGTATTTT. Its protein is CASSTRPLAGGQSDTQYF.

The chain couples TRBV20-1 to TRBJ2-5; 9 nucleotides align to TRBD2. Germline loops: CDR1 DFQATT, CDR2 SNEGSKA (reference sequence). The CDR3 is made up of 12 amino acids. The V gene end was trimmed by 4 bases and the J gene end by 5 bases; junction bases not matched to a gene: 2. In DNA, the CDR3 is TGCAGTGCTAACGGACTAGCGGAGACCCAGTACTTC. Translation gives CSANGLAETQYF.

The DNA for the CDR3 is TGCAGTGCTAGAGATCGCCGAGGGACAGGGAACAATCAGCCCCAGCATTTT. Amino acids: CSARDRRGTGNNQPQHF. V gene TRBV20-1 combines with J gene TRBJ1-5; 9 nucleotides agree with TRBD1. CDR3 size: 17 residues. The V gene end was trimmed by 0 bases and the J gene end by 3 bases; junction bases not matched to a gene: 9. CDR1 DFQATT and CDR2 SNEGSKA come from the germline V gene (reference sequence).

This clonotype has a count of ten or more. The CDR3 nucleotides are TGTGCCAGCAGCTTAGGGTTGGCAGGACAAGAGACCCAGTACTTC. Its protein product is CASSLGLAGQETQYF. The genes are TRBV7-2 and TRBJ2-5; D gene ambiguous. This CDR3 has 15 residues. Germline CDR1 and CDR2: SGHTA and FQGNSA. V dropped 1 base and J dropped 2 bases, with 11 bases sitting between them.

The chain links TRBV10-1 to TRBJ2-4; 8 nucleotides line up with TRBD1. V shed 4 bases, J shed 1 base, and the junction held 18 bases outside the gene matches. Germline CDR1 is WNHNN and CDR2 is SYGVQD (reference sequence). The CDR3 is 20 amino acids. The CDR3 nucleotides read TGCGCCAGCAGTGTCCCAGAGGGGGACAGGAAAGGTTTCGCCAAAAACATTCAGTACTTC. It translates to CASSVPEGDRKGFAKNIQYF.

The J gene is TRBJ2-1, the V gene TRBV6-5, with D possibly being TRBD2 (5 bases). Deletions cut 4 bases from V and 4 bases from J, with 17 bases between. CDR1 and CDR2 (germline): MNHEY, SVGAGI. CDR3 length equals 16 residues. CDR3 amino acids: CASSSWTRNPYNEQFF. The CDR3 DNA sequence: TGTGCCAGCAGTTCCTGGACTCGAAACCCTTACAATGAGCAGTTCTTC.

This clonotype was observed many times. The genes are TRBV20-1 and TRBJ1-2; weak D call: TRBD1 (5 bases). The germline V gene encodes CDR1 DFQATT and CDR2 SNEGSKA (reference sequence). Trimming removed 6 bases at V and 2 bases at J, with 19 bases between. CDR3 size: 15 residues. The CDR3 DNA reads as TGCAGTGCCGAACTCCTTGCAGGGACCAACTATGGCTACACCTTC. Translating it yields CSAELLAGTNYGYTF.